The 17 T cell receptor beta chains in this list originate from one sample, sequenced in a study of blood T cells in healthy people across ages. A second PCR of about 6 to 11 cycles used a sample-barcoded 5' primer and a J-beta primer mix. TCRdb reprocessed the 5' RACE reads via MiXCR and lists one record per CDR3 protein. The repertoire holds roughly 1.5 million distinct CDR3 sequences, with 42% as singletons. The sequenced sample consisted of blood. The receptors were sampled from a woman aged 18 to 35 in good health.

This clonotype was detected only a few times. This sequence joins TRBV4-1 and TRBJ1-1; D ambiguous. The CDR3 sequence is 14 residues long. Germline V gives CDR1 MGHRA, CDR2 YSYEKL. Trimming took 1 base from V and 0 from J, leaving 6 bases between them. CDR3 coding DNA: TGCGCCAGCAGCCAAGTGATCATGAACACTGAAGCTTTCTTT. Its protein is CASSQVIMNTEAFF.

V and J are TRBV4-3 and TRBJ1-3, with TRBD1 matching 8 bases. Germline V gene lookup returns CDR1 LGHNA and CDR2 YSLEER. The CDR3 length is 16 residues. V lost 4 bases to trimming and J lost 4 bases; unmatched junction nucleotides: 9. CDR3 amino acids: CASSRRTGGAGNTIYF. In DNA form, the CDR3 reads TGCGCCAGCAGCCGTCGTACAGGGGGAGCCGGAAACACCATATATTTT.

CDR3: CSVEPRVNEQFF. Here the CDR3 DNA reads TGCAGCGTTGAACCCCGGGTGAATGAGCAGTTCTTC. The chain links TRBV29-1 to TRBJ2-1, with D uncertain. The CDR3 runs to 12 residues. Germline V gene data show CDR1 as SQVTM and CDR2 as ANQGSEA. V dropped 2 bases and J dropped 7 bases, with 9 bases sitting between them.

This clonotype has a handful of counts. This chain joins TRBV13 and TRBJ1-2, with 7 bases aligning to TRBD1. With 5 bases clipped from V and 7 bases from J, the junction kept 10 bases outside the gene matches. The CDR3 sequence is 14 residues long. The germline gives CDR1 PRHDT, CDR2 FYEKMQ (reference sequence). The CDR3 nucleotides read TGTGCCAGCAGCGCCTGGACAGGAGGGACTGGCTACACCTTC. The encoded protein is CASSAWTGGTGYTF.

The chain carries TRBV4-3 and TRBJ2-7; 7 nucleotides align to TRBD1. Germline loops: CDR1 LGHNA, CDR2 YSLEER. V shed 3 bases and J 2 bases; nucleotides not matched to a gene: 7. The CDR3 consists of 15 residues. The CDR3 DNA follows: TGCGCCAGCAGCCAGGGGACAGTCTATGCCTACGAGCAGTACTTC. Amino acid sequence: CASSQGTVYAYEQYF.

This rearrangement joins TRBV6-2 or TRBV6-3 to TRBJ2-2; D is uncertain. Germline CDR1 MNHEY, CDR2 SVGEGT. The V end was cut by 6 bases, the J end by 4 bases, with 15 bases between. The CDR3 has 15 residues. The CDR3 loop reads CASSPHRVTTGELFF. The DNA for the CDR3 is TGTGCCAGCAGCCCTCATAGGGTGACCACCGGGGAGCTGTTTTTT.

This clonotype has more than one count but fewer than ten. The chain carries TRBV6-6 and TRBJ2-5; TRBD2 matches at 8 bases. The CDR3 covers 17 residues. Germline V lookup: CDR1 MNHNY, CDR2 SVGAGI (reference sequence). V trimming: 6 bases; J trimming: 1 base; junction bases outside the gene matches: 13. This CDR3 reads CASRLRLARKVQETQYF. The CDR3 nucleotides read TGTGCCAGCAGGCTTAGACTAGCGCGGAAAGTCCAAGAGACCCAGTACTTC.

This clonotype was seen a handful of times. At one end the junction does not follow the germline gene, possibly because of a read error. This sequence joins TRBV30 and TRBJ1-1, with D hard to call. Germline CDR1 and CDR2: GTSNPN and SVGIG (reference sequence). The CDR3 totals 11 residues. CDR3 bases: TGTGCCCGGAGGTTGAACACTGAAGCTTTCTTT. Translated, it gives CARRLNTEAFF. Variable domain in full (rest from reference TRBV30 and TRBJ1-1): SQTIHQWPATLVQPVGSPLSLECTVEGTSNPNLYWYRQAAGRGLQLLFYSVGIGQISSEVPQNLSASRPQDRQFILSSKKLLLSDSGFYLCARRLNTEAFFGQGTRLTVV.

On this clonotype: A junction boundary mismatches the germline segment, possibly from a read error. The V call is TRBV20-1, the J call TRBJ1-2, with unresolved D. The CDR3 has 15 residues. Germline V gives CDR1 DFQATT, CDR2 SNEGSKA (reference sequence). Written as DNA, the CDR3 is TGCAGTGCTGGAGATCTCGAGGATCCTTACTATGGCTACACCTTC. Protein: CSAGDLEDPYYGYTF.

This clonotype was observed a few times. In nucleotides, the CDR3 is TGTGCCAGCAGTGAAGCCCTAGGGAATACGCAGTATTTT. As protein: CASSEALGNTQYF. The chain joins TRBV2 to TRBJ2-3; no reliable D call. CDR1 SNHLY and CDR2 FYNNEI come from the germline V gene. The CDR3 covers 13 residues. Trimming stripped 0 bases from V and 7 bases from J, with 8 bases between.

The chain employs TRBV12-3 or TRBV12-4 and TRBJ1-6, with no clear D. V was pared by 7 bases and J by 2 bases, with 12 bases between. This CDR3 region has 15 residues. The DNA of the CDR3 is TGTGCCAGCACCAAGGACGGGACCTATAATTCACCCCTCCACTTT. Its translation: CASTKDGTYNSPLHF.

This clonotype ranks as medium-sized (0.01 to 0.1%). The rearrangement uses TRBV4-3 and TRBJ2-1; TRBD2 might be the D (6 bases). The V end was cut by 0 bases, the J end by 2 bases, with 8 bases between. CDR1 LGHNA and CDR2 YSLEER come from the germline V gene. CDR3 length: 15 amino acids. The CDR3 is CASSQDREPYNEQFF. In DNA, the CDR3 is TGCGCCAGCAGCCAAGATCGGGAGCCCTACAATGAGCAGTTCTTC.

The chain uses TRBV7-6 and TRBJ2-3; 7 bases map to TRBD2. CDR1 and CDR2 from the germline V gene are SGHVS and FNYEAQ. The CDR3 runs to 15 residues. Trimming took 5 bases from V and 3 from J; bases not matched to a gene: 8. As DNA, the CDR3 is TGTGCCAGCAGCCTACTAGCGCGCGAAACAGATACGCAGTATTTT. Residues: CASSLLARETDTQYF.

The chain links TRBV28 to TRBJ1-5; possible D gene TRBD1, 5 bases. Germline loops: CDR1 MDHEN, CDR2 SYDVKM. V dropped 4 bases and J dropped 0 bases, with 10 bases sitting between them. This CDR3 is built from 15 residues. The CDR3 nucleotides read TGTGCCAGCAGTTCCTTGACAGATAGCAATCAGCCCCAGCATTTT. Amino acid sequence: CASSSLTDSNQPQHF.

For this clonotype: Its ends do not fully match the called genes, so a read error is possible. The chain carries TRBV28 and TRBJ2-1; 11 bases match TRBD2. Germline V gene data show CDR1 as MDHEN and CDR2 as SYDVKM. The CDR3 is 17 amino acids. CDR3 in DNA: TGTGCCGGCAGACCATCCTGGTCTAGCGGGAGGACGAATGAGCAGTTCTTC. This codes for CAGRPSWSSGRTNEQFF.

This chain links TRBV6-6 with TRBJ2-5; D could derive from TRBD1 or TRBD2 (5 bases each). V shed 6 bases and J shed 5 bases, with 13 bases lying between them. This CDR3 is built from 13 residues. The germline V gene encodes CDR1 MNHNY and CDR2 SVGAGI (reference sequence). The CDR3, as DNA: TGTGCCAGCAGATCCGGGACCCGGGAGACCCAGTACTTC. Translated: CASRSGTRETQYF.

This clonotype was found a few times. J is TRBJ2-7 and V is TRBV29-1, with D possibly being TRBD1 (6 bases). The CDR3 consists of 13 residues. V gave up 6 bases and J gave up 3 bases, with 15 bases separating them. Germline V CDR1 and CDR2: SQVTM, ANQGSEA. CDR3 protein: CSVQHRDLYEQYF. The DNA for the CDR3 is TGCAGCGTCCAACACAGGGACCTCTACGAGCAGTACTTC.